Below, 30 T cell receptor beta chains from the same sample are listed, as sequenced in a study of cytomegalovirus exposure and HLA in healthy donors. The PCR contained 60 Vbeta and 13 Jbeta primers. Generated by immunoSEQ multiplex PCR, the TCRdb table keeps only in-frame clones and is missing some. The data show around 130,000 clones, 70% to 90% seen once. Sequences were obtained from PBMCs. These TCRs come from a man between 40 and 49 years old in good health and CMV-seronegative.

This sequence joins TRBV6-1 and TRBJ1-5; TRBD1 might be the D (5 bases). V lost 7 bases and J lost 0, with 7 bases in between. The CDR3 is 13 residues long. Per germline, CDR1 MNHNS and CDR2 SASEGT. The CDR3 loop reads CASTRDSNQPQHF. Written as DNA, the CDR3 is TGTGCCAGCACCAGGGATAGCAATCAGCCCCAGCATTTT.

V gene TRBV7-2 combines with J gene TRBJ2-2; D may be TRBD1 (5 bases). The germline CDR1 and CDR2 sequences are SGHTA and FQGNSA. V was clipped by 1 base and J by 4 bases, with 7 bases between them. This CDR3 region has 14 residues. The CDR3 protein is CASSLGQSTGELFF. CDR3 DNA sequence: TGTGCCAGCAGCTTAGGACAGTCCACCGGGGAGCTGTTTTTT.

This clone was observed a handful of times. CDR3 region: CASSLPRVREQFF. The CDR3 DNA reads as TGTGCCAGCAGTTTACCCAGGGTCCGGGAGCAGTTCTTC. The J gene is TRBJ2-1, the V gene TRBV7-2, with D tentatively TRBD1 (5 bases). Trimming pared 6 bases from V and 10 bases from J, leaving 16 bases between. The CDR3 consists of 13 residues. The germline V gene encodes CDR1 SGHTA and CDR2 FQGNSA.

The chain has TRBV5-1 and TRBJ2-1; D possibly corresponds to TRBD2 (5 bases). CDR3 length: 16 residues. The germline gives CDR1 SGHRS, CDR2 YFSETQ. Trimming left V 0 bases short and J 9 bases short, with 19 bases between. The CDR3 coding sequence is TGCGCCAGCAGCTTGGTTGTGGGAGTGGTTTATAGTGAGCAGTTCTTC. Its protein product is CASSLVVGVVYSEQFF.

J is TRBJ2-2 and V is TRBV5-4; possibly TRBD1 for D (5 bases). The ends were cut back, 3 bases at V and 1 base at J, with 7 bases in the middle. Germline CDR1 and CDR2: SGHNT and YYREEE (reference sequence). The CDR3 extends over 14 amino acids. The CDR3 is CASSSTVNTGELFF. The CDR3 DNA is TGTGCCAGCAGCTCGACAGTGAACACCGGGGAGCTGTTTTTT.

The rearrangement links TRBV5-1 to TRBJ2-7; the match to TRBD2 covers 16 bases. The length of the CDR3 is 16 residues. The germline V gene has CDR1 SGHRS and CDR2 YFSETQ. Germline trimming cut 3 bases from V and 5 bases from J; bases unmatched to any gene: 5. CDR3 loop: CASSWAGTSGRDEQYF. The CDR3 DNA sequence: TGCGCCAGCAGCTGGGCCGGGACTAGCGGGAGGGACGAGCAGTACTTC.

This clone was picked up one time. The rearrangement uses TRBV30 and TRBJ1-5; D perhaps matches TRBD1 (6 bases). Germline V CDR1 and CDR2: GTSNPN, SVGIG (reference sequence). Trimming removed 4 bases from V and 5 bases from J, with 12 bases in between. CDR3 length: 13 amino acids. The CDR3 loop is CAWTTGLDQPQHF. The CDR3 nucleotides read TGTGCCTGGACCACAGGGTTGGATCAGCCCCAGCATTTT.

The chain combines TRBV9 with TRBJ1-1; D possibly corresponds to TRBD1 (6 bases). CDR1 and CDR2 (germline): SGDLS, YYNGEE. CDR3 length: 18 amino acids. Trimming cost V 0 bases and J 6 bases, with 24 bases left between them. The CDR3 protein is CASSVGGPALGGAAEAFF. Written as DNA, the CDR3 is TGTGCCAGCAGCGTAGGGGGTCCGGCTCTCGGGGGGGCGGCTGAAGCTTTCTTT.

This chain links TRBV9 with TRBJ2-7, with 9 nucleotides matching TRBD1. V shed 0 bases and J 1 base; nucleotides not matched to a gene: 2. This CDR3 has 15 amino acids. The germline CDR1 and CDR2 sequences are SGDLS and YYNGEE. For the CDR3, the DNA is TGTGCCAGCAGCGTAGGAGGACAGGGGTCCTACGAGCAGTACTTC. This codes for CASSVGGQGSYEQYF.

The chain employs TRBV7-9 and TRBJ1-4; 7 bases are shared with TRBD1. V lost 6 bases to trimming and J lost 8 bases; unmatched junction nucleotides: 15. The CDR3 covers 16 residues. Germline CDR1 reads SEHNR; CDR2 reads FQNEAQ (reference sequence). This CDR3 reads CASSSGTGTEGEKLFF. In DNA, the CDR3 is TGTGCCAGCAGTTCCGGTACCGGGACAGAAGGAGAAAAACTGTTTTTT.

CDR3 sequence reads: CASSLASGGYEQYF. The CDR3 coding sequence is TGTGCCAGCAGCTTGGCTAGCGGGGGTTACGAGCAGTACTTC. This chain connects TRBV13 to TRBJ2-7, with 10 bases aligning to TRBD2. CDR3 length: 14 residues. Germline V CDR1 and CDR2: PRHDT, FYEKMQ (reference sequence). After removal of 3 bases from V and 4 bases from J, the junction contained 3 bases not matched to a gene.

The rearrangement links TRBV18 to TRBJ1-6, with D unresolved. This CDR3 has 16 amino acids. V lost 3 bases and J lost 1, with 10 bases in between. The germline gives CDR1 KGHSH, CDR2 LQKENI. The CDR3 DNA sequence: TGTGCCAGCTCACCCCTCCCGGGGTCCTATAATTCACCCCTCCACTTT. Its translation is CASSPLPGSYNSPLHF.

The chain uses TRBV25-1 and TRBJ2-7; tentatively, D is TRBD1 (6 bases). CDR1 MGHDK and CDR2 SYGVNS come from the germline V gene. The CDR3 sequence is 16 residues long. The germline V and J ends were trimmed by 4 bases and 2 bases, with 18 bases remaining between them. The DNA of the CDR3 is TGTGCCAGCAGTGCTACTTTCATGGACAGAGCCTACGAGCAGTACTTC. Its protein is CASSATFMDRAYEQYF.

This clone has just a few counts. The CDR3 nucleotides are TGTGCCAGCAGTTACCGGGACAGGGGATTAGAGCAGTACTTC. Translating gives CASSYRDRGLEQYF. This chain uses TRBV6-6 with TRBJ2-7, with 10 bases that match TRBD1. J gave up 7 bases and V 2 bases, and 5 bases lay outside the gene matches. This CDR3 comprises 14 residues. Germline V lookup: CDR1 MNHNY, CDR2 SVGAGI (reference sequence).

As concerns this clone: Compared with germline, one end of the junction differs, possibly owing to a read error. The rearrangement uses TRBV5-1 and TRBJ2-7, with 8 bases fitting TRBD2. CDR3 length: 15 residues. In germline, CDR1 is SGHRS, CDR2 YFSETQ. CDR3 nucleotide sequence: TGCGCCAGCAGCCCCGGGGGGGGCCGCTCCTACAAGCAGTACTTC. This translates into CASSPGGGRSYKQYF.

This clone showed up just once. This chain joins TRBV25-1 and TRBJ1-1, with 10 bases identical to TRBD1. The CDR3 sequence is 18 residues long. The ends lost 2 bases at V and 1 base at J; junction bases unmatched: 10. Germline V gene sequence: CDR1 MGHDK, CDR2 SYGVNS. The CDR3, as DNA: TGTGCCAGCAGTGAACTACCGGGACAGGGGTTAGGGAACACTGAAGCTTTCTTT. Encoded protein: CASSELPGQGLGNTEAFF.

This chain uses TRBV27 with TRBJ1-2; D gene uncertain. The germline CDR1 and CDR2 sequences are MNHEY and SMNVEV (reference sequence). The V end lost 0 bases, the J end lost 8 bases, and 16 bases lay between the germline ends. The CDR3 runs 15 residues. The CDR3 DNA sequence: TGTGCCAGCAGTTTATCCGGGAACTTTGGATGGGGCTACACCTTC. This translates into CASSLSGNFGWGYTF.

The J gene is TRBJ1-1, the V gene TRBV13, with D possibly being TRBD1 (6 bases). The CDR3 contains 13 residues. V was shortened by 5 bases and J by 11 bases, with 18 bases between the two germline ends. Germline V CDR1 and CDR2: PRHDT, FYEKMQ (reference sequence). CDR3 bases: TGTGCCAGCAGCACTGGACAGCCACTGAACGCTTTCTTT. It yields the protein CASSTGQPLNAFF.

In this sample, this clone turned up once. The V call is TRBV7-2, the J call TRBJ2-7, with TRBD2 identical over 9 bases. This CDR3 is 17 amino acids long. V dropped 6 bases and J dropped 4; count of bases not matched to a gene: 16. CDR1 and CDR2 (germline): SGHTA, FQGNSA. The DNA for the CDR3 is TGTGCCAGCAGAAAATGGGGCGGGGGGGCGGTCGAGTACGAGCAGTACTTC. It encodes CASRKWGGGAVEYEQYF.

This CDR3 reads CASSSTGALHGYTF. CDR3 nucleotides: TGTGCCAGCAGTTCGACAGGGGCCCTCCACGGCTACACCTTC. The gene calls are TRBV27 and TRBJ1-2, with 8 bases matching TRBD1. This CDR3 region has 14 residues. The ends lost 4 bases at V and 8 bases at J; junction bases unmatched: 9. The germline CDR1 and CDR2 sequences are MNHEY and SMNVEV (reference sequence).

This clone was seen more than once but under ten times. V usage is TRBV4-1 and J usage is TRBJ2-3, with 10 bases aligning to TRBD2. Germline values: CDR1 MGHRA, CDR2 YSYEKL. This CDR3 is 17 amino acids long. Trimming cost V 4 bases and J 6 bases; bases outside gene matches: 13. This CDR3 is CASSPATSGGASDTQYF. The CDR3 region has the DNA TGCGCCAGCAGCCCAGCAACCAGCGGGGGGGCCTCGGATACGCAGTATTTT.

V and J are TRBV27 and TRBJ2-7, with TRBD2 matching over 12 bases. V lost 5 bases to trimming and J lost 3 bases; unmatched junction nucleotides: 8. The CDR3 contains 16 residues. Germline-derived CDR1 and CDR2 are MNHEY and SMNVEV (reference sequence). The CDR3 sequence is CASSRTLTSGSYEQYF. The CDR3 nucleotides are TGTGCCAGCAGTCGCACACTGACTAGCGGGAGCTACGAGCAGTACTTC.

The rearrangement links TRBV5-1 to TRBJ2-6; TRBD2 matches 15 bases. V lost 0 bases, J lost 4 bases, and 5 bases stayed unmatched. The CDR3 loop spans 19 amino acids. Looked up from germline, CDR1 is SGHRS and CDR2 is YFSETQ. The CDR3 protein is CASSLVGLAGGGGANVLTF. DNA of the CDR3: TGCGCCAGCAGCTTGGTGGGACTAGCGGGAGGTGGGGGGGCCAACGTCCTGACTTTC.

The chain employs TRBV19 and TRBJ2-7; 8 nucleotides align to TRBD1. J lost 1 base, V lost 9 bases, and 5 bases had no gene match. Germline V lookup: CDR1 LNHDA, CDR2 SQIVND (reference sequence). CDR3 size: 13 residues. In DNA form, the CDR3 reads TGTGCCAGCAGACAGGGGCAATCCTACGAGCAGTACTTC. Amino acids: CASRQGQSYEQYF.

This chain connects TRBV5-6 to TRBJ2-1, with 7 bases that match TRBD1. CDR3 length equals 13 residues. The trim removed 2 bases at V and 7 bases at J, leaving 3 bases unmatched. CDR1 and CDR2 (germline): SGHDT, YYEEEE. CDR3 DNA sequence: TGTGCCAGCAGCTTCTGGGACAGTAATGAGCAGTTCTTC. It translates to CASSFWDSNEQFF.

Worth noting for this clone: One end of the junction does not line up with germline, which may come from a read error. The rearrangement joins TRBV10-3 to TRBJ1-3; TRBD1 might be the D (6 bases). Looked up from germline, CDR1 is ENHRY and CDR2 is SYGVKD. This CDR3 contains 14 residues. CDR3 residues: CAISEDRNGNTTYF. The CDR3 nucleotides read TGTGCCATCAGTGAGGACAGGAATGGAAACACCACATATTTT.

CDR3 in DNA: TGTGCCAGCAGTGGGGGGGGCGTTGGGCGTGGCTACACCTTC. It encodes CASSGGGVGRGYTF. The V and J genes are TRBV2 and TRBJ1-2; D might be TRBD1 (6 bases). This CDR3 region has 14 residues. Trimming stripped 4 bases from V and 7 bases from J, with 16 bases between. Germline values: CDR1 SNHLY, CDR2 FYNNEI.

This sequence joins TRBV7-6 and TRBJ2-7, with a possible D match to TRBD2 (6 bases). Trimming removed 0 bases at V and 2 bases at J, with 8 bases between. The CDR3 length is 14 residues. The V gene's germline CDR1 is SGHVS and CDR2 FNYEAQ. CDR3 sequence (DNA): TGTGCCAGCAGCTTAGCCCGGGGGACCTACGAGCAGTACTTC. This encodes CASSLARGTYEQYF.

This clone was recorded only once. Other nucleotide sequences from this sample produce the same CDR3. The chain links TRBV28 to TRBJ1-4; no firm D call. The CDR3 totals 16 residues. Germline lookup yields CDR1 MDHEN and CDR2 SYDVKM. With 6 bases removed from V and 0 bases from J, the gap between germline ends came to 14 bases. CDR3 nucleotides: TGTGCCAGCAGGCTCCAGAGGCAGCCAACTAATGAAAAACTGTTTTTT. This encodes CASRLQRQPTNEKLFF. Using reference TRBV28 and TRBJ1-4 for the parts outside the CDR3, the full variable domain is DVKVTQSSRYLVKRTGEKVFLECVQDMDHENMFWYRQDPGLGLRLIYFSYDVKMKEKGDIPEGYSVSREKKERFSLILESASTNQTSMYLCASRLQRQPTNEKLFFGSGTQLSVL.

This chain connects TRBV19 to TRBJ1-2, with D unresolved. There are 12 residues in the CDR3. Trimming removed 3 bases from V and 8 bases from J, with 10 bases in between. Germline loops: CDR1 LNHDA, CDR2 SQIVND (reference sequence). This CDR3 reads CASSIRGEGYTF. CDR3 coding DNA: TGTGCCAGTAGTATCCGGGGAGAAGGCTACACCTTC. Based on the CDR3 plus reference TRBV19 and TRBJ1-2, the full variable domain is DGGITQSPKYLFRKEGQNVTLSCEQNLNHDAMYWYRQDPGQGLRLIYYSQIVNDFQKGDIAEGYSVSREKKESFPLTVTSAQKNPTAFYLCASSIRGEGYTFGSGTRLTVV.